Listed below are T cell receptor beta chains from one sample, sequenced in a study of glioma-infiltrating T cells after dendritic cell vaccination. Generated by immunoSEQ multiplex PCR, the TCRdb table keeps only in-frame clones and is missing some. The table shows just under 100,000 clones, with about 85% occurring only once. This specimen consisted of blood, obtained after dendritic cell vaccination. The receptors here all came from a human donor with glioblastoma. Both conserved end residues are part of each CDR3.

v_call: TRBV4-2; cdr3_aa: CASSQDGQRGGPEQYF
v_call: TRBV5-1; cdr3_aa: CASSPWFLREDHEQFF
v_call: TRBV9; cdr3_aa: CASSPRGLTYHTGELFF
v_call: TRBV28; cdr3_aa: CASSFIEGSVAKNIQYF
v_call: TRBV30; cdr3_aa: CAWSVGTSGRLDEQFF
v_call: TRBV7-3; cdr3_aa: CASSSSGRAEGYTF
v_call: TRBV7-2; cdr3_aa: CASSPTQGGNYGYTF
v_call: TRBV6-5; cdr3_aa: CASRSSGANTGELFF
v_call: TRBV5-1; cdr3_aa: CASSKGATGEQYF
v_call: TRBV6-6; cdr3_aa: CASRTQGQGEGGNQHF
v_call: TRBV6-1; cdr3_aa: CASKQGSSYEQYF
v_call: TRBV5-1; cdr3_aa: CASKDGGANYGYTF
v_call: TRBV19; cdr3_aa: CASSIGSGQVNQPQHF
v_call: TRBV6-6; cdr3_aa: CASSYSPDSNQPQHF
v_call: TRBV5-1; cdr3_aa: CASSSQGNYGYTF
v_call: TRBV5-1; cdr3_aa: CASSPTVKSGQRYGYTF
v_call: TRBV5-6; cdr3_aa: CASSWEDGQFF
v_call: TRBV18; cdr3_aa: CASSPPGQGNTGELFF
v_call: TRBV7-8; cdr3_aa: CATTTGTAYGYTF
v_call: TRBV19; cdr3_aa: CASSSTQGRGFDYGYTF
v_call: TRBV6-1; cdr3_aa: CASRGGGRGYGYTF
v_call: TRBV4-1; cdr3_aa: CASSPLHPGQGRGGYTF
v_call: TRBV30; cdr3_aa: CAWSVLVLAGGPRNNEQFF
v_call: TRBV2; cdr3_aa: CASRDGRAEGRFF
v_call: TRBV7-3; cdr3_aa: CASSVSGRGYEQYF
v_call: TRBV4-1; cdr3_aa: CASSQTGYEQYF
v_call: TRBV7-2; cdr3_aa: CASRSYYEQYF
v_call: TRBV6-5; cdr3_aa: CASSPPAQGGEQYF
v_call: TRBV9; cdr3_aa: CASSVDGGVGTGELFF
v_call: TRBV21-1; cdr3_aa: CASSIGERGTDTQYF
v_call: TRBV9; cdr3_aa: CASSVALLGQGQNYGHTF
v_call: TRBV30; cdr3_aa: CAWELAGGVQYF
v_call: TRBV10-2; cdr3_aa: CASSDGLAFF
v_call: TRBV6-1; cdr3_aa: CASRRSIDYGYTF
v_call: TRBV5-1; cdr3_aa: CASSLIGPGGETQYF
v_call: TRBV30; cdr3_aa: CAWSGQGYSNQPQHF
v_call: TRBV9; cdr3_aa: CASSVRDFQNTGELFF
v_call: TRBV5-1; cdr3_aa: CASTRGQNTEAFF
v_call: TRBV30; cdr3_aa: CAWTSRSPIEKLFF
v_call: TRBV6-6; cdr3_aa: CASSYSPRYSNQPQHF
v_call: TRBV9; cdr3_aa: CASSVSGEVSYEQYF
v_call: TRBV7-9; cdr3_aa: CASSNPGTGRVGSYNEQFF
v_call: TRBV28; cdr3_aa: CASERGGITTDTQYF
v_call: TRBV21-1; cdr3_aa: CASSKPTSGGSDTQYF
v_call: TRBV19; cdr3_aa: CASLSLHPGVPSYTF
v_call: TRBV6-5; cdr3_aa: CASSYAGTGYNEQFF
v_call: TRBV18; cdr3_aa: CASGQGANTIYF
v_call: TRBV5-6; cdr3_aa: CASSAPLHRGGSGNTIYF
v_call: TRBV11-2; cdr3_aa: CASSWSRGRPNLKEQYF
v_call: TRBV28; cdr3_aa: CASSRYGRHTEAFF
v_call: TRBV4-1; cdr3_aa: CASSQDFVTQYF
v_call: TRBV11-3; cdr3_aa: CASSRTSGGIGETQYF
v_call: TRBV7-9; cdr3_aa: CASSQSQGGLAGWEQYF
v_call: TRBV4-1; cdr3_aa: CASSLTAGVNEQFF
v_call: TRBV2; cdr3_aa: CASSELPGSYNEQFF